A selection of T cell receptor beta chains follows, all from one sample in a study of vaccination and CD4 T cells after COVID-19. Their antigens are not known. TCRdb reprocessed the PCR reads with MiXCR, giving one entry per CDR3 protein. Among just over 14,000 distinct CDR3 sequences listed, more than 45% were seen once. The source material was CD4+ T cells from blood, cultured in vitro. The source is a human donor who had recovered from COVID-19. The CDR3 runs from the conserved cysteine through the conserved F or W. Each record gives: clone size, V gene, D gene, J gene, CDR3 protein, CDR3 DNA. A D gene is named only where the DNA matches it firmly. Size is stated for part of the rows, as once, few or many counts, or as a class when the clone is expanded.

clone size: NA; V gene: TRBV20-1; D gene: NA; J gene: TRBJ2-3; CDR3 protein: CSARPLRGREPTSSDTQYF; CDR3 DNA: TGCAGTGCTAGACCCCTCAGGGGGCGGGAGCCTACTAGCTCAGATACGCAGTATTTT
clone size: few; V gene: TRBV20-1; D gene: TRBD2; J gene: TRBJ2-6; CDR3 protein: CSARDLAGGTGANVLTF; CDR3 DNA: TGCAGTGCTAGAGATCTAGCGGGAGGAACTGGGGCCAACGTCCTGACTTTC
clone size: NA; V gene: TRBV7-2; D gene: NA; J gene: TRBJ1-6; CDR3 protein: CASSLGGGGHSPLHF; CDR3 DNA: TGTGCCAGCAGCCTGGGGGGTGGAGGGCATTCACCCCTCCACTTT
clone size: NA; V gene: TRBV6-5; D gene: NA; J gene: TRBJ1-1; CDR3 protein: CASSYSSVMNTEAFF; CDR3 DNA: TGTGCCAGCAGTTACTCAAGCGTCATGAACACTGAAGCTTTCTTT
clone size: NA; V gene: TRBV20-1; D gene: TRBD2; J gene: TRBJ2-7; CDR3 protein: CSANQEGLAGGLGEQYF; CDR3 DNA: TGCAGTGCAAACCAAGAGGGACTAGCGGGAGGACTGGGCGAGCAGTACTTC
clone size: NA; V gene: TRBV20-1; D gene: NA; J gene: TRBJ2-5; CDR3 protein: CSARDLFVGETQYF; CDR3 DNA: TGCAGTGCTAGAGATCTCTTCGTAGGGGAGACCCAGTACTTC
clone size: NA; V gene: TRBV20-1; D gene: TRBD2; J gene: TRBJ2-3; CDR3 protein: CSASTGAGADTQYF; CDR3 DNA: TGCAGTGCTAGTACTGGGGCGGGAGCAGATACGCAGTATTTT
clone size: NA; V gene: TRBV6-5; D gene: NA; J gene: TRBJ2-5; CDR3 protein: CASSYMSGETQYF; CDR3 DNA: TGTGCCAGCAGTTACATGTCGGGGGAGACCCAGTACTTC
clone size: NA; V gene: TRBV7-8; D gene: NA; J gene: TRBJ2-5; CDR3 protein: CASSLVQGMETQYF; CDR3 DNA: TGTGCCAGCAGCTTAGTACAGGGAATGGAGACCCAGTACTTC
clone size: few; V gene: TRBV7-2; D gene: NA; J gene: TRBJ2-3; CDR3 protein: CASSSDYTDTQYF; CDR3 DNA: TGTGCCAGCAGCTCCGACTACACAGATACGCAGTATTTT
clone size: few; V gene: TRBV6-5; D gene: NA; J gene: TRBJ1-2; CDR3 protein: CASSYSDNYGYTF; CDR3 DNA: TGTGCCAGCAGTTACTCGGACAACTATGGCTACACCTTC
clone size: NA; V gene: TRBV7-8; D gene: NA; J gene: TRBJ1-2; CDR3 protein: CASSLARTQQGYGYTF; CDR3 DNA: TGTGCCAGCAGCTTAGCCCGGACTCAGCAAGGCTATGGCTACACCTTC
clone size: NA; V gene: TRBV20-1; D gene: NA; J gene: TRBJ2-7; CDR3 protein: CSAPGLSLGEQYF; CDR3 DNA: TGCAGTGCCCCAGGACTCTCCTTGGGTGAGCAGTACTTC
clone size: few; V gene: TRBV20-1; D gene: TRBD2; J gene: TRBJ2-5; CDR3 protein: CSARVRLAGGVKTQYF; CDR3 DNA: TGCAGTGCTAGAGTAAGACTAGCGGGAGGGGTGAAGACCCAGTACTTC
clone size: few; V gene: TRBV27; D gene: TRBD1; J gene: TRBJ1-6; CDR3 protein: CASSQDRGLLSPLHF; CDR3 DNA: TGTGCCAGCAGTCAAGACAGGGGGCTTTTATCACCCCTCCACTTT
clone size: NA; V gene: TRBV20-1; D gene: TRBD2; J gene: TRBJ2-7; CDR3 protein: CSAFLAGGYEQYF; CDR3 DNA: TGCAGTGCTTTTCTAGCGGGAGGTTACGAGCAGTACTTC
clone size: NA; V gene: TRBV7-9; D gene: TRBD2; J gene: TRBJ2-1; CDR3 protein: CASSPRRSSGVYNEQFF; CDR3 DNA: TGTGCCAGCAGCCCTCGGAGGTCTAGCGGGGTTTACAATGAGCAGTTCTTC
clone size: NA; V gene: TRBV20-1; D gene: NA; J gene: TRBJ1-6; CDR3 protein: CSARGAANSPLHF; CDR3 DNA: TGCAGTGCTAGAGGTGCAGCAAATTCACCCCTCCACTTT
clone size: NA; V gene: TRBV19; D gene: TRBD2; J gene: TRBJ2-1; CDR3 protein: CASSVSGWTSGSGNEQFF; CDR3 DNA: TGTGCCAGTAGTGTCAGCGGGTGGACTAGCGGGAGCGGCAATGAGCAGTTCTTC
clone size: few; V gene: TRBV6-1; D gene: TRBD1; J gene: TRBJ2-7; CDR3 protein: CASTFGDRARYEQYF; CDR3 DNA: TGTGCCAGCACCTTTGGGGACAGGGCGAGATACGAGCAGTACTTC
clone size: NA; V gene: TRBV6-1; D gene: TRBD1; J gene: TRBJ1-2; CDR3 protein: CASRETGGIYGYTF; CDR3 DNA: TGTGCCAGCAGGGAGACAGGGGGCATTTACGGCTACACCTTC
clone size: once; V gene: TRBV2; D gene: NA; J gene: TRBJ2-3; CDR3 protein: CASMARGGLSTDTQYF; CDR3 DNA: TGTGCCAGCATGGCCCGAGGAGGCCTTAGCACAGATACGCAGTATTTT
clone size: NA; V gene: TRBV20-1; D gene: TRBD1; J gene: TRBJ2-5; CDR3 protein: CSARPGTGVRETQYF; CDR3 DNA: TGCAGTGCTCGTCCCGGGACAGGGGTGCGGGAGACCCAGTACTTC
clone size: once; V gene: TRBV7-3; D gene: TRBD1; J gene: TRBJ2-3; CDR3 protein: CASGQGVGDTQYF; CDR3 DNA: TGTGCCAGCGGGCAGGGGGTAGGAGATACGCAGTATTTT
clone size: NA; V gene: TRBV11-2; D gene: NA; J gene: TRBJ2-7; CDR3 protein: CASSLDRLSSYEQYF; CDR3 DNA: TGTGCCAGCAGCTTAGACCGGTTAAGCTCCTACGAGCAGTACTTC
clone size: NA; V gene: TRBV19; D gene: NA; J gene: TRBJ2-7; CDR3 protein: CASSIGSSPYEQYF; CDR3 DNA: TGTGCCAGTAGTATCGGGTCTTCACCCTACGAGCAGTACTTC
clone size: NA; V gene: TRBV20-1; D gene: NA; J gene: TRBJ2-2; CDR3 protein: CSAGGQALTGELFF; CDR3 DNA: TGCAGTGCGGGCGGGCAGGCCCTTACCGGGGAGCTGTTTTTT
clone size: NA; V gene: TRBV2; D gene: NA; J gene: TRBJ2-2; CDR3 protein: CASTLELAGELFF; CDR3 DNA: TGTGCCAGCACCCTAGAACTTGCCGGGGAGCTGTTTTTT
clone size: few; V gene: TRBV6-1; D gene: TRBD2; J gene: TRBJ2-1; CDR3 protein: CASSAGTSGYNEQFF; CDR3 DNA: TGTGCCAGCAGTGCCGGGACTAGCGGCTACAATGAGCAGTTCTTC
clone size: NA; V gene: TRBV10-3; D gene: NA; J gene: TRBJ1-1; CDR3 protein: CAISESQGPEAFF; CDR3 DNA: TGTGCCATCAGTGAGTCACAGGGCCCTGAAGCTTTCTTT
clone size: NA; V gene: TRBV3-1; D gene: NA; J gene: TRBJ2-3; CDR3 protein: CASSQVVDRDTQYF; CDR3 DNA: TGTGCCAGCAGCCAAGTTGTGGACCGGGATACGCAGTATTTT
clone size: NA; V gene: TRBV6-4; D gene: NA; J gene: TRBJ2-3; CDR3 protein: CASSDSGADTQYF; CDR3 DNA: TGTGCCAGCAGTGACTCGGGGGCAGATACGCAGTATTTT
clone size: few; V gene: TRBV7-9; D gene: NA; J gene: TRBJ2-3; CDR3 protein: CASSVGRADTQYF; CDR3 DNA: TGTGCCAGCAGCGTCGGACGCGCCGATACGCAGTATTTT
clone size: NA; V gene: TRBV30; D gene: NA; J gene: TRBJ2-7; CDR3 protein: CAWTTSSYEQYF; CDR3 DNA: TGTGCCTGGACGACGAGCTCCTACGAGCAGTACTTC
clone size: NA; V gene: TRBV30; D gene: NA; J gene: TRBJ1-5; CDR3 protein: CAWSVQSGQPQHF; CDR3 DNA: TGTGCCTGGAGTGTGCAGAGCGGTCAGCCCCAGCATTTT
clone size: NA; V gene: TRBV20-1; D gene: TRBD2; J gene: TRBJ2-4; CDR3 protein: CSASIPLTSGSEF; CDR3 DNA: TGCAGTGCTTCTATTCCACTGACTAGCGGGAGTGAGTTC
clone size: NA; V gene: TRBV28; D gene: NA; J gene: TRBJ1-6; CDR3 protein: CASSLGQRDNSPLHF; CDR3 DNA: TGTGCCAGCAGTTTGGGGCAGCGGGACAATTCACCCCTCCACTTT
clone size: NA; V gene: TRBV5-1; D gene: TRBD2; J gene: TRBJ2-1; CDR3 protein: CASSRRESSYNEQFF; CDR3 DNA: TGCGCCAGCAGTCGGCGGGAGTCGTCCTACAATGAGCAGTTCTTC
clone size: NA; V gene: TRBV7-2; D gene: TRBD1; J gene: TRBJ2-7; CDR3 protein: CASLRDSNSYEQYF; CDR3 DNA: TGTGCCAGCCTCCGGGACAGCAACTCCTACGAGCAGTACTTC
clone size: NA; V gene: TRBV6-5; D gene: TRBD2; J gene: TRBJ2-5; CDR3 protein: CASSSTLAEYQETQYF; CDR3 DNA: TGTGCCAGCAGTTCCACCCTAGCGGAATACCAAGAGACCCAGTACTTC
clone size: NA; V gene: TRBV2; D gene: NA; J gene: TRBJ2-5; CDR3 protein: CASSEGRGGETQYF; CDR3 DNA: TGTGCCAGCAGTGAGGGAAGGGGGGGAGAGACCCAGTACTTC
clone size: NA; V gene: TRBV6-1; D gene: NA; J gene: TRBJ2-3; CDR3 protein: CASRAEGTDTQYF; CDR3 DNA: TGTGCCAGCAGGGCGGAGGGCACAGATACGCAGTATTTT
clone size: NA; V gene: TRBV11-2; D gene: NA; J gene: TRBJ2-5; CDR3 protein: CASSFTGEETQYF; CDR3 DNA: TGTGCCAGCAGCTTTACGGGCGAGGAGACCCAGTACTTC
clone size: NA; V gene: TRBV6-1; D gene: TRBD1; J gene: TRBJ2-1; CDR3 protein: CASRKQGAVRNEQFF; CDR3 DNA: TGTGCCAGCAGGAAACAGGGGGCGGTTCGTAATGAGCAGTTCTTC
clone size: NA; V gene: TRBV20-1; D gene: NA; J gene: TRBJ2-3; CDR3 protein: CSARPYSADTQYF; CDR3 DNA: TGCAGTGCTAGGCCCTACTCAGCAGATACGCAGTATTTT
clone size: medium-sized; V gene: TRBV24-1; D gene: TRBD1; J gene: TRBJ1-2; CDR3 protein: CATSDTGTGIYGYTF; CDR3 DNA: TGTGCCACCAGTGACACCGGGACAGGGATTTATGGCTACACCTTC
clone size: few; V gene: TRBV20-1; D gene: NA; J gene: TRBJ1-5; CDR3 protein: CSAQYSNQPQHF; CDR3 DNA: TGCAGTGCTCAGTATAGCAATCAGCCCCAGCATTTT
clone size: few; V gene: TRBV27; D gene: NA; J gene: TRBJ1-6; CDR3 protein: CASSKQGELSGSPLHF; CDR3 DNA: TGTGCCAGCAGTAAACAGGGAGAGTTGAGTGGTTCACCCCTCCACTTT
clone size: NA; V gene: TRBV19; D gene: NA; J gene: TRBJ2-1; CDR3 protein: CASSRQGLAAWDEQFF; CDR3 DNA: TGTGCCAGTAGTCGGCAGGGGCTAGCGGCCTGGGATGAGCAGTTCTTC
clone size: NA; V gene: TRBV27; D gene: NA; J gene: TRBJ2-5; CDR3 protein: CASSFWDRQETQYF; CDR3 DNA: TGTGCCAGCAGTTTTTGGGACCGCCAAGAGACCCAGTACTTC
clone size: NA; V gene: TRBV10-3; D gene: NA; J gene: TRBJ1-2; CDR3 protein: CAIKVSGDYGYTF; CDR3 DNA: TGTGCCATCAAAGTTTCAGGGGACTATGGCTACACCTTC
clone size: NA; V gene: TRBV6-1; D gene: NA; J gene: TRBJ2-1; CDR3 protein: CASSPLGTYYNEQFF; CDR3 DNA: TGTGCCAGCAGCCCACTCGGGACCTACTACAATGAGCAGTTCTTC
clone size: NA; V gene: TRBV6-1; D gene: TRBD2; J gene: TRBJ2-1; CDR3 protein: CASSERGGNYNEQFF; CDR3 DNA: TGTGCCAGCAGTGAACGGGGGGGGAACTACAATGAGCAGTTCTTC
clone size: NA; V gene: TRBV6-5; D gene: NA; J gene: TRBJ2-2; CDR3 protein: CASSYSLGQNTGELFF; CDR3 DNA: TGTGCCAGCAGTTACTCCTTGGGACAAAACACCGGGGAGCTGTTTTTT
clone size: NA; V gene: TRBV20-1; D gene: NA; J gene: TRBJ1-4; CDR3 protein: CSAPNSRGGGEKLFF; CDR3 DNA: TGCAGTGCCCCGAACTCACGGGGGGGCGGGGAAAAACTGTTTTTT
clone size: NA; V gene: TRBV10-3; D gene: TRBD2; J gene: TRBJ2-5; CDR3 protein: CAISDSAGGETQYF; CDR3 DNA: TGTGCCATCAGTGACTCAGCGGGAGGGGAGACCCAGTACTTC
clone size: few; V gene: TRBV7-3; D gene: TRBD1; J gene: TRBJ2-2; CDR3 protein: CASSLEGQGAPGELFF; CDR3 DNA: TGTGCCAGCAGCTTAGAGGGACAGGGGGCGCCCGGGGAGCTGTTTTTT